The 3 T cell receptor beta chains given below trace back to one sample, sequenced in a study of T-cell memory formation after mild COVID-19. TCRdb fed the 5' RACE reads into MiXCR, producing one record per CDR3 protein. The sample lists about 280,000 distinct CDR3 sequences, roughly 8% seen once, with under 25% in the top ten. The specimen was PBMCs or a T cell subset sorted from them (not recorded which). These receptors all stem from a man between 18 and 29 years old who had mild COVID-19 (a few samples of this study predate the infection). Cell type and time point are not known.

By share, this clonotype ranks as medium-sized. One end of the junction does not line up with germline, which may come from a read error. The rearrangement joins TRBV5-1 to TRBJ2-5, with D perhaps assigned TRBD1 or TRBD2 (5 bases each). The CDR3 has 12 residues. Germline CDR1 SGHRS, CDR2 YFSETQ. The CDR3 reads CASSLEGETQYF. The CDR3 nucleotides are TGTGCCAGCAGCTTAGAGGGGGAGACCCAGTACTTC.

This clonotype appeared a few times. Here the CDR3 DNA reads TGTGCCAGCTCACCACCGGGGGGGCCAGATACGCAGTATTTT. Its protein product is CASSPPGGPDTQYF. The genes are TRBV18 and TRBJ2-3; TRBD2 is a possible D gene (7 bases). This CDR3 is 14 amino acids long. The V and J ends lost 0 bases and 4 bases respectively, with 8 bases between them. Per germline, CDR1 KGHSH and CDR2 LQKENI.

This clonotype has a handful of counts. J is TRBJ2-3 and V is TRBV7-3; D may be TRBD1 (6 bases). The CDR3 extends over 14 amino acids. Trimming removed 4 bases at V and 2 bases at J, with 10 bases between. CDR1 is SGHTA, CDR2 FQGTGA, per germline. The chain's CDR3 is CASSSDSFTDTQYF. The CDR3 nucleotides read TGTGCCAGCAGCTCGGACAGCTTCACAGATACGCAGTATTTT. The full variable domain, completed using reference TRBV7-3 and TRBJ2-3, is GAGVSQTPSNKVTEKGKYVELRCDPISGHTALYWYRQSLGQGPEFLIYFQGTGAADDSGLPNDRFFAVRPEGSVSTLKIQRTERGDSAVYLCASSSDSFTDTQYFGPGTRLTVL.